A single sample gave rise to the 7 T cell receptor beta chains below, sequenced in a study of graft-versus-host responses after intestinal transplantation. Their antigens remain unidentified. The repertoire was sequenced with immunoSEQ multiplex PCR; TCRdb's copy has only in-frame clones and lacks some. The table includes about 120,000 clones, approximately 93% detected once. This specimen was unstimulated CD8+ T cells sorted from spleen or lymph node cells, taken before transplant. The receptors here all came from a human donor who was the organ donor for an intestinal transplant.

This rearrangement joins TRBV6-1 to TRBJ2-5; 8 bases line up with TRBD2. In germline, CDR1 is MNHNS, CDR2 SASEGT. Losses at the gene ends were 4 bases for V and 5 bases for J; bases not matched to a gene: 6. The CDR3 totals 14 residues. The CDR3 protein is CASSGLAPGETQYF. The CDR3, as DNA: TGTGCCAGCAGTGGACTAGCGCCAGGGGAGACCCAGTACTTC.

V and J are TRBV6-6 and TRBJ2-5; 9 nucleotides agree with TRBD1. The CDR3 is 16 residues long. V trimming: 4 bases; J trimming: 1 base; junction bases outside the gene matches: 7. Looked up from germline, CDR1 is MNHNY and CDR2 is SVGAGI (reference sequence). This CDR3 is CASSSPGQGSQETQYF. CDR3 sequence (DNA): TGTGCCAGCAGTTCCCCGGGACAGGGAAGCCAAGAGACCCAGTACTTC.

This chain joins TRBV19 and TRBJ1-2; the match to TRBD1 covers 7 bases. CDR1 and CDR2 from the germline V gene are LNHDA and SQIVND (reference sequence). The junction had 11 bases not matched to a gene; V was cut back by 7 bases and J by 6 bases. The CDR3 is 14 amino acids. The CDR3 loop reads CASTDLTGWNGYTF. In nucleotides, the CDR3 is TGTGCCAGTACCGACCTGACAGGGTGGAATGGCTACACCTTC.

CDR3 DNA: TGTGCCAGCAGTTTTGATGGGGGTCACCAAGAGACCCAGTACTTC. This codes for CASSFDGGHQETQYF. The rearrangement links TRBV28 to TRBJ2-5; D is perhaps TRBD1 or TRBD2 (5 bases each). Trimming took off 3 bases at V and 0 bases at J, with 11 bases between the two ends. CDR3 length: 15 residues. Per germline, CDR1 MDHEN and CDR2 SYDVKM.

The CDR3 nucleotides are TGTGCCTGGAGATCGGATAGGGTTAATCAGCCCCAGCATTTT. It is translated as CAWRSDRVNQPQHF. V gene TRBV30 combines with J gene TRBJ1-5, with D hard to call. This CDR3 has 14 amino acids. Germline CDR1 and CDR2: GTSNPN and SVGIG (reference sequence). The V end lost 3 bases, the J end lost 4 bases, and 13 bases lay between the germline ends.

This clone was seen a single time. This chain connects TRBV6-1 to TRBJ1-5, with D possibly TRBD1 on 5 matching bases. Looked up from germline, CDR1 is MNHNS and CDR2 is SASEGT. Trimming left V 7 bases short and J 2 bases short, with 15 bases between. The CDR3 extends over 15 amino acids. CDR3 coding DNA: TGTGCCAGCAACTTTGGGGGGGGAGGCAATCAGCCCCAGCATTTT. Its translation: CASNFGGGGNQPQHF.

The chain couples TRBV19 to TRBJ2-1, with 7 bases fitting TRBD1. Germline assignment: CDR1 LNHDA and CDR2 SQIVND (reference sequence). The CDR3 has 15 residues. V lost 7 bases, J lost 7 bases, and 13 bases stayed unmatched. CDR3 coding DNA: TGTGCCAGTACCCTCGACAGGGCGGCGATTAATGAGCAGTTCTTC. Protein: CASTLDRAAINEQFF.